This T cell receptor (beta chain) was observed in a study of T cell responses to AZD1222 COVID-19 vaccine. About the study: Pooled together were second doses at about 4 or about 12 weeks. Notes on the study in general: In a largely white British group with more females than males, clonal diversity was possibly underestimated. Spike-specific TCR breadth and depth were elevated following two AZD1222 doses. The CD4 TCRs associated with vaccination extended across spike and predominated at 160-218 and 743-854.

This CDR3 spans 14 amino acids. Germline trimming cut 1 base from V and 4 bases from J; bases unmatched to any gene: 4. Per germline, CDR1 LGHDT and CDR2 YNNKEL (reference sequence). As for this clone: Its specificity is unknown. The sample carries other DNA sequences with the same CDR3.

Produced via immunoSEQ multiplex PCR; TCRdb's table is partial and in-frame only. Of 180,000 or so clones in the sample, around 90% were seen once. The starting material was peripheral blood, obtained on day 0 of AZD1222 vaccination. The J gene is TRBJ2-7, the V gene TRBV3-1 (or the pseudogene TRBV3-2), with TRBD1 identical over 7 bases. This clonotype was sampled from an adult in good health. CDR3 in DNA: TGTGCCAGCAGCCAAGCCGGGACAGCTTACGAGCAGTACTTC. This encodes CASSQAGTAYEQYF.